This T cell receptor beta chain was identified during a study of blood T cell repertoires in COVID-19. Whole-study context: Italy, Spain and the United States were the sources of the convalescent and acute COVID-19 samples. PBMCs, B-cell-depleted T cells, or T cells were the source of the cDNA or gDNA that made up the material.

V lost 6 bases to trimming and J lost 1 base; unmatched junction nucleotides: 5. This CDR3 comprises 13 residues. Per germline, CDR1 SQVTM and CDR2 ANQGSEA. This table comes from immunoSEQ multiplex PCR, and its TCRdb copy is limited to in-frame clones, with some not included. The table records tens of thousands of clones, about nine tenths of them present only once. The rearrangement uses TRBV29-1 and TRBJ2-5, with 7 bases matching TRBD1. The sample was peripheral blood. The sequence came from a man aged 45-65 years with active or convalescent COVID-19. Here the CDR3 reads CSVRDRVQETQYF. CDR3 DNA sequence: TGCAGCGTCCGAGACAGGGTCCAAGAGACCCAGTACTTC.